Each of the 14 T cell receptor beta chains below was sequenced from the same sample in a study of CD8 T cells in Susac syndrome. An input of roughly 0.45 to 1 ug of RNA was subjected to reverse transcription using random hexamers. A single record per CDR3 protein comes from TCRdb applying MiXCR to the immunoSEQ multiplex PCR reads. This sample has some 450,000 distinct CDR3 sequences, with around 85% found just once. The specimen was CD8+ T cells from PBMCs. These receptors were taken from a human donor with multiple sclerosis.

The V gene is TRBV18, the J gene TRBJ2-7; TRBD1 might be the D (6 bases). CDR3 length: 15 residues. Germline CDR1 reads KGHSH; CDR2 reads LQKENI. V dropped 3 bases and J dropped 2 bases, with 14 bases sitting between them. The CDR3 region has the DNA TGTGCCAGCTCACCCGGTCGGACAGCAACCTACGAGCAGTACTTC. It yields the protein CASSPGRTATYEQYF.

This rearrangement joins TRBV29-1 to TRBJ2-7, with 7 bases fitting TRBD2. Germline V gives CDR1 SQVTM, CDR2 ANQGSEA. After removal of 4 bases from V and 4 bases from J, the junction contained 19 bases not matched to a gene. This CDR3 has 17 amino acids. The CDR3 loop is CSVVYPVGGRGEYEQYF. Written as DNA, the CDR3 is TGCAGCGTTGTGTATCCGGTTGGGGGACGGGGGGAATACGAGCAGTACTTC.

DNA of the CDR3: TGTGCCAGCAGTACGGACCGAGATAATGAAAAACTGTTTTTT. Translating it yields CASSTDRDNEKLFF. The chain combines TRBV7-9 with TRBJ1-4, with D uncertain. The CDR3 consists of 14 residues. With 6 bases removed from V and 4 bases from J, the gap between germline ends came to 12 bases. CDR1 SEHNR and CDR2 FQNEAQ come from the germline V gene (reference sequence).

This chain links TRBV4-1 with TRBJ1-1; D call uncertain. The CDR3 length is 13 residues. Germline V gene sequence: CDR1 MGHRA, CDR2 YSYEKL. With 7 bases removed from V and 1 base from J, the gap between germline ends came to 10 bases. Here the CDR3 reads CASTPGRNTEAFF. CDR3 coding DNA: TGCGCCAGCACTCCAGGACGGAACACTGAAGCTTTCTTT.

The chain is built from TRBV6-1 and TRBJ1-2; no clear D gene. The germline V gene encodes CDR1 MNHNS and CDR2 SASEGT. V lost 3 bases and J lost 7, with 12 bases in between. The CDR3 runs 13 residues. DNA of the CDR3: TGTGCCAGCAGTGACGGACCCCTTGCTGGCTACACCTTC. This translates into CASSDGPLAGYTF.

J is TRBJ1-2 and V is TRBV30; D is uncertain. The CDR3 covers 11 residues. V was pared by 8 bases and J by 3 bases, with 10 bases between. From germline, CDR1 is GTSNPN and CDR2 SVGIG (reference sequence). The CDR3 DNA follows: TGTGCCGGACGGGGAGACTATGGCTACACCTTC. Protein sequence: CAGRGDYGYTF.

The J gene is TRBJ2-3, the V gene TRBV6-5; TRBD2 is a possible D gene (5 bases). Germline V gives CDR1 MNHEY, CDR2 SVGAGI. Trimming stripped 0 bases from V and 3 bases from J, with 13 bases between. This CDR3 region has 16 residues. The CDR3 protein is CASSYSNEGRTDTQYF. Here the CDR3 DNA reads TGTGCCAGCAGTTACTCGAACGAGGGTAGGACAGATACGCAGTATTTT.

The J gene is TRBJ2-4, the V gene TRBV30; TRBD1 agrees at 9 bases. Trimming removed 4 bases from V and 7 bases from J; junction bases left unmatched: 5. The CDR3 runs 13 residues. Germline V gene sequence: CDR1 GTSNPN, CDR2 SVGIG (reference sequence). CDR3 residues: CAWTPGQGNIQYF. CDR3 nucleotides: TGTGCCTGGACACCAGGACAGGGGAACATTCAGTACTTC.

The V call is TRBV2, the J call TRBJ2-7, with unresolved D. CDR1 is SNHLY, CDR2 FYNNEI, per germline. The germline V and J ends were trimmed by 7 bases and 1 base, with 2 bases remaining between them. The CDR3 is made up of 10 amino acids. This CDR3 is CASMSYEQYF. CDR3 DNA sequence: TGTGCCAGCATGTCCTACGAGCAGTACTTC.

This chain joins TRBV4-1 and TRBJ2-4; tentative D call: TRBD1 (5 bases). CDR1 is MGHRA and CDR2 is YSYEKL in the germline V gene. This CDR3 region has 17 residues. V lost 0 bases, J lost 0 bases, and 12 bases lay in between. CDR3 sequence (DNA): TGCGCCAGCAGCCAAGATCGCACAGGTCTAGCCAAAAACATTCAGTACTTC. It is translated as CASSQDRTGLAKNIQYF.

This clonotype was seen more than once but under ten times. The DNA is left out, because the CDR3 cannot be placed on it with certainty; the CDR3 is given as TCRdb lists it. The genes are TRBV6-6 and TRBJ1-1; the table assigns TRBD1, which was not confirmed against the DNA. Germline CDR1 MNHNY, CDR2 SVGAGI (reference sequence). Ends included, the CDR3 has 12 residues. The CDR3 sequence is CASSYVGTGTFF.

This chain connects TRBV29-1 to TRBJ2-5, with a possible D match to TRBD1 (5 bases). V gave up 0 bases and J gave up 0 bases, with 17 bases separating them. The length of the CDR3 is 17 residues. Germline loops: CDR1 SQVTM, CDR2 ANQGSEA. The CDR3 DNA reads TGCAGCGTTGAAGATACATCCGACAGTCTCTACCAAGAGACCCAGTACTTC. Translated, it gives CSVEDTSDSLYQETQYF.

The CDR3 DNA reads as TGTGCCAGCAGATATCTCAGGGAGACCCAGTACTTC. Amino acids: CASRYLRETQYF. V and J are TRBV11-2 and TRBJ2-5; no definite D call. The CDR3 runs to 12 residues. V was clipped by 6 bases and J by 5 bases, with 10 bases between them. CDR1 is SGHAT and CDR2 is FQNNGV in the germline V gene.

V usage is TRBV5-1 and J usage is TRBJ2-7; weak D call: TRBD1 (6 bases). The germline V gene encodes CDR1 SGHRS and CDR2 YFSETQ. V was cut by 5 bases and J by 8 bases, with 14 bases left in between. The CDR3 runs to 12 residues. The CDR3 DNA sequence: TGCGCCAGCAGGATTGAACAGGGCAAGCAGTACTTC. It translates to CASRIEQGKQYF.